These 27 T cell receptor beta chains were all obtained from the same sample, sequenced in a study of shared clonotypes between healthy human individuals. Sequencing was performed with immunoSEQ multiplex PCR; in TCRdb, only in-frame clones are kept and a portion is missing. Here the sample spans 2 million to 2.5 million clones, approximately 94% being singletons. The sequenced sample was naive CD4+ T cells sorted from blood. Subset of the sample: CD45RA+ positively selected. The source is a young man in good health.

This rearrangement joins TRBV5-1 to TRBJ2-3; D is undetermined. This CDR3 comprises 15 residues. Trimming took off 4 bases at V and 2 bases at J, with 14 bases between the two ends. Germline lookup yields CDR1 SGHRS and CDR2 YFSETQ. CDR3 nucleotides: TGCGCCAGCAGCCCCGCTCCTCAGAACACAGATACGCAGTATTTT. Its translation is CASSPAPQNTDTQYF. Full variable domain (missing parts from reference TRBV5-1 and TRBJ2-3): KAGVTQTPRYLIKTRGQQVTLSCSPISGHRSVSWYQQTPGQGLQFLFEYFSETQRNKGNFPGRFSGRQFSNSRSEMNVSTLELGDSALYLCASSPAPQNTDTQYFGPGTRLTVL.

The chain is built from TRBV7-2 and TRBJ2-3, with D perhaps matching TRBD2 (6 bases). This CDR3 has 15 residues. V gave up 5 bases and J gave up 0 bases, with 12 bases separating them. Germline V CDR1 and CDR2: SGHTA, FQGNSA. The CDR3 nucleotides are TGTGCCAGCAGCGACCGGAGGGCTAGCACAGATACGCAGTATTTT. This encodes CASSDRRASTDTQYF.

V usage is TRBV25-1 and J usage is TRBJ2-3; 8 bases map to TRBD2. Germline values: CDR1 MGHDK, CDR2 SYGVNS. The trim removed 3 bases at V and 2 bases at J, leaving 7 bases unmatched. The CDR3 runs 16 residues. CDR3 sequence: CASSEFGRGDTDTQYF. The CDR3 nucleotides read TGTGCCAGCAGTGAGTTTGGGCGGGGGGACACAGATACGCAGTATTTT.

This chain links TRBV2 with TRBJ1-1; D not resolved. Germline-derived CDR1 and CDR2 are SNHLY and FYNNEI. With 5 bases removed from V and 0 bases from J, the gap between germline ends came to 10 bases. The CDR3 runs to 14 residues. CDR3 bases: TGTGCCAGCAGTAACGAGGGAATGAACACTGAAGCTTTCTTT. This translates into CASSNEGMNTEAFF.

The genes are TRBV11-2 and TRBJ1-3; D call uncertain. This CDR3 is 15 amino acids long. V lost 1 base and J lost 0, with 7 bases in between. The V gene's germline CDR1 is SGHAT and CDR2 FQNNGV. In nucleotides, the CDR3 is TGTGCCAGCAGCTTAGCTCGGAGCTCTGGAAACACCATATATTTT. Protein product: CASSLARSSGNTIYF.

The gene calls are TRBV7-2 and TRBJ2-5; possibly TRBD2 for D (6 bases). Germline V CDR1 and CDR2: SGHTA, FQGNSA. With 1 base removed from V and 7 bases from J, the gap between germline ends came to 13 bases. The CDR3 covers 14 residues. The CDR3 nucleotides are TGTGCCAGCAGCTTAGGAGGGCGGGATACGACCCAGTACTTC. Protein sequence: CASSLGGRDTTQYF. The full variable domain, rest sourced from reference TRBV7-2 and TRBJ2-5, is GAGVSQSPSNKVTEKGKDVELRCDPISGHTALYWYRQSLGQGLEFLIYFQGNSAPDKSGLPSDRFSAERTGGSVSTLTIQRTQQEDSAVYLCASSLGGRDTTQYFGPGTRLLVL.

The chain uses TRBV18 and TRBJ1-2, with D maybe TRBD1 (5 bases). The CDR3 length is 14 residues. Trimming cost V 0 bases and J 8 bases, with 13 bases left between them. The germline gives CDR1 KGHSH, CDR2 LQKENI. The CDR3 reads CASSPPGGVPGYTF. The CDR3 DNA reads TGTGCCAGCTCACCACCGGGGGGGGTTCCCGGCTACACCTTC.

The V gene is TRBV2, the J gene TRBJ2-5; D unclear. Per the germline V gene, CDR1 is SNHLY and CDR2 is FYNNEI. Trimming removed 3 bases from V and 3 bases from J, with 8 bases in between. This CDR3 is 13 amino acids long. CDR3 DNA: TGTGCCAGCAGTGACCGGCGTGAAGAGACCCAGTACTTC. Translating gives CASSDRREETQYF.

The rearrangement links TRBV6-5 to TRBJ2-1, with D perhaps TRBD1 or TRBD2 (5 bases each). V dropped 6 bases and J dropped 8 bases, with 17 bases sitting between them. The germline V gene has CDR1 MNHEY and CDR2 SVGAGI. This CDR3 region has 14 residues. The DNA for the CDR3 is TGTGCCAGCAGCCGGGACCCCCGCGAATATGAGCAGTTCTTC. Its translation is CASSRDPREYEQFF.

The CDR3 nucleotides read TGTGCCAGCAGTGACTCCAGGGGGTCTAACTATGGCTACACCTTC. It is translated as CASSDSRGSNYGYTF. This chain connects TRBV6-4 to TRBJ1-2; 7 nucleotides agree with TRBD1. Unmatched junction bases numbered 1, after V lost 0 bases and J lost 0 bases. The CDR3 covers 15 residues. The V gene's germline CDR1 is MRHNA and CDR2 SNTAGT.

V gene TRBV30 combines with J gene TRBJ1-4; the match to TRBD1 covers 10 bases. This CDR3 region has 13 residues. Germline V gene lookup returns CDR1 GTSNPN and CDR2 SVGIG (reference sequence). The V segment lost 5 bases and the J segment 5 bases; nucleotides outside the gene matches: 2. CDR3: CAWAGQGNEKLFF. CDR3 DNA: TGTGCCTGGGCGGGACAGGGGAATGAAAAACTGTTTTTT.

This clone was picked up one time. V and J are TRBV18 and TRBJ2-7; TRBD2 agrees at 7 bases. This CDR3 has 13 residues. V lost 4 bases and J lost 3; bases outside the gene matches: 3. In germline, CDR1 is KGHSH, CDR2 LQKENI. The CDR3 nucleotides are TGTGCCAGCTCACTCTCTAGCGGCTACGAGCAGTACTTC. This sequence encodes CASSLSSGYEQYF.

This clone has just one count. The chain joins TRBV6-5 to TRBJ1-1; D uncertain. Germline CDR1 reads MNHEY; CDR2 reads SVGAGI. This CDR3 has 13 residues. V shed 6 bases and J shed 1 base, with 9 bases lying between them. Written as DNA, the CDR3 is TGTGCCAGCAGCCGGGGTACGAACACTGAAGCTTTCTTT. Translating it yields CASSRGTNTEAFF.

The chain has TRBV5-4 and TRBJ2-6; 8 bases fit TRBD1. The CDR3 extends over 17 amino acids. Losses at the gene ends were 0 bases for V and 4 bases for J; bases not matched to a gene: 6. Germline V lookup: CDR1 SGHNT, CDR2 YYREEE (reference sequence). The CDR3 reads CASSLAGQAGGANVLTF. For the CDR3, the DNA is TGTGCCAGCAGCTTGGCGGGACAGGCCGGGGGGGCCAACGTCCTGACTTTC.

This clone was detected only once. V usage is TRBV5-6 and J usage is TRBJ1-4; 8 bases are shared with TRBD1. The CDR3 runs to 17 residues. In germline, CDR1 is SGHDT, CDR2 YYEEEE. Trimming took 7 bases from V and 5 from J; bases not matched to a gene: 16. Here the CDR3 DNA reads TGTGCCAGCTCACTTCCTGGGACAGGCTCCGTAAATGAAAAACTGTTTTTT. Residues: CASSLPGTGSVNEKLFF.

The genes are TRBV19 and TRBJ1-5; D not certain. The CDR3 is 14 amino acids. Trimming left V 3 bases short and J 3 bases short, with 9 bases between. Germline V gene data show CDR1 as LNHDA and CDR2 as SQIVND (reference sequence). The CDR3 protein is CASSILRPNQPQHF. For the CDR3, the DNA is TGTGCCAGTAGTATTCTAAGACCCAATCAGCCCCAGCATTTT.

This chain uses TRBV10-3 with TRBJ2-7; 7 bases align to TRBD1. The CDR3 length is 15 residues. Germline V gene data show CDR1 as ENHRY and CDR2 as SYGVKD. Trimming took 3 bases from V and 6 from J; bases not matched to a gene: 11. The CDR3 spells CAISDLVKGAPEQYF. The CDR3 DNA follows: TGTGCCATCAGTGATCTAGTGAAGGGGGCCCCCGAGCAGTACTTC.

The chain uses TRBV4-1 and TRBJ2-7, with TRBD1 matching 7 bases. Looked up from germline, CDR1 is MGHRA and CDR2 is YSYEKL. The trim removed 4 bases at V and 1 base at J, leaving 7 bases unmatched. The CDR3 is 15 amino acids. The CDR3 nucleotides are TGCGCCAGCAGCCTTCGGGACAGCCGTTCCTACGAGCAGTACTTC. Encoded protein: CASSLRDSRSYEQYF.

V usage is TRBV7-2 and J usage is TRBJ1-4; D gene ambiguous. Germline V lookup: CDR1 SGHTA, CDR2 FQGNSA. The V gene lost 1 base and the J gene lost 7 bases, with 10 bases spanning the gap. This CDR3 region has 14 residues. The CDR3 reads CASSLEGYGEKLFF. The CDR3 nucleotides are TGTGCCAGCAGCTTAGAAGGGTACGGTGAAAAACTGTTTTTT.

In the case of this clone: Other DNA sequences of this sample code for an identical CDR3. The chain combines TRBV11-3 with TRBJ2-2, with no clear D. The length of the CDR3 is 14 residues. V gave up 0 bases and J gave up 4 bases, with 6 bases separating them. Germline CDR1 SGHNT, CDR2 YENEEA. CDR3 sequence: CASSLDRSTGELFF. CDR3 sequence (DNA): TGTGCCAGCAGCTTAGACAGGTCCACCGGGGAGCTGTTTTTT.

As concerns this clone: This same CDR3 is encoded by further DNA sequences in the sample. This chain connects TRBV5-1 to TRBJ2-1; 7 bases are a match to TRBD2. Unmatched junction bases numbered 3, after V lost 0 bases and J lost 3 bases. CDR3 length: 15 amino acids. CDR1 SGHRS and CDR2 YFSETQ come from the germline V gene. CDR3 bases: TGCGCCAGCAGCTTGGTCGCGGGAGTCTACAATGAGCAGTTCTTC. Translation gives CASSLVAGVYNEQFF.

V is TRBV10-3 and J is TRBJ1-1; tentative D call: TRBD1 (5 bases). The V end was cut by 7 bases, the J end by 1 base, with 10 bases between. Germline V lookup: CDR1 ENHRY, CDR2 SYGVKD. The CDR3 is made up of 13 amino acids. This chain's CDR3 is CAIMRGGNTEAFF. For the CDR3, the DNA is TGTGCCATCATGCGGGGGGGGAACACTGAAGCTTTCTTT.

The CDR3: CASILRGGSGYTF. CDR3 coding DNA: TGTGCCAGTATCCTCCGAGGGGGTTCGGGCTACACCTTC. This chain joins TRBV19 and TRBJ1-2; TRBD1 is a possible D gene (6 bases). Germline V lookup: CDR1 LNHDA, CDR2 SQIVND (reference sequence). The CDR3 is 13 residues long. V was clipped by 7 bases and J by 8 bases, with 17 bases between them. Looking up the rest from reference TRBV19 and TRBJ1-2 gives the full variable domain: DGGITQSPKYLFRKEGQNVTLSCEQNLNHDAMYWYRQDPGQGLRLIYYSQIVNDFQKGDIAEGYSVSREKKESFPLTVTSAQKNPTAFYLCASILRGGSGYTFGSGTRLTVV.

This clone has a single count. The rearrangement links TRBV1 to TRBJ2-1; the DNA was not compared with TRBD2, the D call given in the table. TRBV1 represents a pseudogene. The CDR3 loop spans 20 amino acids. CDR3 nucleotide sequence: TGCACCAGCAGCCAAGATCACCGGACTAGCGGGGGCCTATCCTACAATGAGCAGTTCTTC. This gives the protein CTSSQDHRTSGGLSYNEQFF.

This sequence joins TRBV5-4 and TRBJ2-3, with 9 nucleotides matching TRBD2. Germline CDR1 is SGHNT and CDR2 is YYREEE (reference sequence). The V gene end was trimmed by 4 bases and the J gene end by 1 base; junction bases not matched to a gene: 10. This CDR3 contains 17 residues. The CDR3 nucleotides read TGTGCCAGCAGCCCCTCGGCTAGCGGGGCAGGCACAGATACGCAGTATTTT. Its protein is CASSPSASGAGTDTQYF.

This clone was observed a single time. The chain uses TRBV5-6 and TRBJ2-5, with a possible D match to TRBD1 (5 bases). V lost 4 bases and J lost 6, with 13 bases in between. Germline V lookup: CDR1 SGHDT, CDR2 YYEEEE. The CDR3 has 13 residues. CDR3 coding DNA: TGTGCCAGCAGCCCGGACATCGCCAAGACCCAGTACTTC. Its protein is CASSPDIAKTQYF. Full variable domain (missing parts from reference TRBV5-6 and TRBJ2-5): DAGVTQSPTHLIKTRGQQVTLRCSPKSGHDTVSWYQQALGQGPQFIFQYYEEEERQRGNFPDRFSGHQFPNYSSELNVNALLLGDSALYLCASSPDIAKTQYFGPGTRLLVL.

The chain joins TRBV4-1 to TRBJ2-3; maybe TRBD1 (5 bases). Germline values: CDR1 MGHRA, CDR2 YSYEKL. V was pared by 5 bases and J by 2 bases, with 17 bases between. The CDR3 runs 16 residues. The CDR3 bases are TGCGCCAGCAGCACCCTGGGGCCCCCGTCCACAGATACGCAGTATTTT. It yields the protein CASSTLGPPSTDTQYF.